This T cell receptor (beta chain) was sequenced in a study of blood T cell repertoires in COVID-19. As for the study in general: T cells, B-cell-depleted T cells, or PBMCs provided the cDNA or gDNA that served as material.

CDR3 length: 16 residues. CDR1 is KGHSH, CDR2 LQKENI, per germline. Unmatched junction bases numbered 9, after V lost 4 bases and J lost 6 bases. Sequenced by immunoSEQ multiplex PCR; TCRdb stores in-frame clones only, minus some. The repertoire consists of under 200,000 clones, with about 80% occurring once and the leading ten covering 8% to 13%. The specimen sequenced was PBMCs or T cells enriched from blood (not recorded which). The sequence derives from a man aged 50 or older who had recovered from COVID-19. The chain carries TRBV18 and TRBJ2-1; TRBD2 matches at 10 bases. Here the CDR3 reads CASSLYSGRISNEQFF. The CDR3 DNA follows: TGTGCCAGCTCACTCTATAGCGGGAGGATCAGCAATGAGCAGTTCTTC.